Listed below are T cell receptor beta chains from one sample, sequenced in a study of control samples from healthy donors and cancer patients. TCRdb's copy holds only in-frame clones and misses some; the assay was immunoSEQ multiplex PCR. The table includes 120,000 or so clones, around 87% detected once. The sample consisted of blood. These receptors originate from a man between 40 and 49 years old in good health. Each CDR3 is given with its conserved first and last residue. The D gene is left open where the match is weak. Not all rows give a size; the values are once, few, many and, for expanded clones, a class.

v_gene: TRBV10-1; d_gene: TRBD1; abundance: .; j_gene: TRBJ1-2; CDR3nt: TGCGCCAGCAGTGAGAGACAGGGCAATGGCTACACCTTC; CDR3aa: CASSERQGNGYTF
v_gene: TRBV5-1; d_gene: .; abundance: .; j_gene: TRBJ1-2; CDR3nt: TGCGCCAGCAGCTTGGACCCAGGGTATAGCTACACCTTC; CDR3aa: CASSLDPGYSYTF
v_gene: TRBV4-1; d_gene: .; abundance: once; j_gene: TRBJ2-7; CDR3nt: TGCGCCAGCAGCCAAGAGAGTTCGGGACTCCTGAGCTCCTACGAGCAGTACTTC; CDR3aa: CASSQESSGLLSSYEQYF
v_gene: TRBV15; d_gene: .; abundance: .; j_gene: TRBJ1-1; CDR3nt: TGTGCCACCAGCAGAGGTCGGCGAGGGATGAACACTGAAGCTTTCTTT; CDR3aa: CATSRGRRGMNTEAFF
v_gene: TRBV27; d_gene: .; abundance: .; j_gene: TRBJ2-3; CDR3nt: TGTGCCAGCAGTCTGACCCCCTTTGTGGGGATTAGCACAGATACGCAGTATTTT; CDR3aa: CASSLTPFVGISTDTQYF
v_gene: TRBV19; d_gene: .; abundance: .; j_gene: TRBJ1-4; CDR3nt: TGTGCCAGTCAAGGGTCAGAAAAACTGTTTTTT; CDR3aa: CASQGSEKLFF
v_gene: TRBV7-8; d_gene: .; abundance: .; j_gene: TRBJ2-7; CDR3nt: TGTGCCAGCAGCCGCGGACCGGATTACGAGCAGTACTTC; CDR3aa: CASSRGPDYEQYF
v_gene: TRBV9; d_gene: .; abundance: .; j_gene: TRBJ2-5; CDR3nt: TGTGCCAGCAGCGTAGGTGACGGGGGCCAAGAGACCCAGTACTTC; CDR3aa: CASSVGDGGQETQYF
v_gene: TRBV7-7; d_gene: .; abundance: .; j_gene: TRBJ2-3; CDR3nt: TGTGCCAGCAGCTCGACAGGGACTAGCACAGATACGCAGTATTTT; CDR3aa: CASSSTGTSTDTQYF
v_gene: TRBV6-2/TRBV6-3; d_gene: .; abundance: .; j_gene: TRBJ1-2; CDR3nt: TGTGCCAGCAGTTCTCAGGGGACCTATGGCTACACCTTC; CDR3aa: CASSSQGTYGYTF
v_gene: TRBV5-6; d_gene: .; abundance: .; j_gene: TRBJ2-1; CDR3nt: TGTGCCAGCAGCCCAACAGGGAGCTCCTACAATGAGCAGTTCTTC; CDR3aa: CASSPTGSSYNEQFF
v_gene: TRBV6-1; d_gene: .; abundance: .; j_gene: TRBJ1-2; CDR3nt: TGTGCCAGCAGTGAAAGTGACCGGGGGTTCGGCTACACCTTC; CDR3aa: CASSESDRGFGYTF
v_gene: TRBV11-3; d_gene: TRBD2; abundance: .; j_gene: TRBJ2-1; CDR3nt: TGTGCCAGCAGCCCGACCCCGGGGGGATCCTACAATGAGCAGTTCTTC; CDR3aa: CASSPTPGGSYNEQFF
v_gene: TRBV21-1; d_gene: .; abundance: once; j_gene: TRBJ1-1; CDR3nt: TGTGCCAGCAGCCTTAGGGGGGGGGCTGAAGCTTTCTTT; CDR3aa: CASSLRGGAEAFF
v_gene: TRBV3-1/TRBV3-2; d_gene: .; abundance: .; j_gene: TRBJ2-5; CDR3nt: TGTGCCAGCAGCGCAAGGGGTTTTGGAAAAGAGACCCAGTACTTC; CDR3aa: CASSARGFGKETQYF
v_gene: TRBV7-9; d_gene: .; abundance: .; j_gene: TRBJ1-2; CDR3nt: TGTGCCAGCAGCTTAGACTCATATGGCTACACCTTC; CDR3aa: CASSLDSYGYTF
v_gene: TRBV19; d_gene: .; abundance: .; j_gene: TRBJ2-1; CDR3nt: TGTGCCAGTAGTTCCTTAGGGGGGTCCACCTACAATGAGCAGTTCTTC; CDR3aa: CASSSLGGSTYNEQFF
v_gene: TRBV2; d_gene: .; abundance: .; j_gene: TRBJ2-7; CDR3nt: TGTGCCAGCAGCGAACAGGGTGTCTACGAGCAGTACTTC; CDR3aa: CASSEQGVYEQYF
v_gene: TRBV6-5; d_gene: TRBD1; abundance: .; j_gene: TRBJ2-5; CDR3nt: TGTGCCAGCAGCCCCAGGGGGCGCAGAGAGACCCAGTACTTC; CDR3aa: CASSPRGRRETQYF
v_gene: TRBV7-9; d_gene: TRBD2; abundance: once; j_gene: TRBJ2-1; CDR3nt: TGTGCCAGCAGCTCCACTAGCGGAGTCCACAATGAGCAGTTCTTC; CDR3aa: CASSSTSGVHNEQFF
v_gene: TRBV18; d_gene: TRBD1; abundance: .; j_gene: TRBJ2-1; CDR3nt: TGTGCCAGCTCATCAGTGACAGGGCGCAATGAGCAGTTCTTC; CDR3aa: CASSSVTGRNEQFF
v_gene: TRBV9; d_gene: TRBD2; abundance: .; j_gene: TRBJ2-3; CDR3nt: TGTGCCAGCAGTAGCGGGGGGTACACAGATACGCAGTATTTT; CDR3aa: CASSSGGYTDTQYF
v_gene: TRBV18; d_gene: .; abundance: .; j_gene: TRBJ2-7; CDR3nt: TGTGCCAGCTCACCACCAGGGTTAAGCTACGAGCAGTACTTC; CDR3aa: CASSPPGLSYEQYF
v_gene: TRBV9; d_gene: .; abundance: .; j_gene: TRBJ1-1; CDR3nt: TGTGCCAGCAGCGTAGTTCCAGGGCTGAACACTGAAGCTTTCTTT; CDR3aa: CASSVVPGLNTEAFF
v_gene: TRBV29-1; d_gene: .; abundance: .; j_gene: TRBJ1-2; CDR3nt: TGCAGCGTTGAAGCTCTGGACCGCTATGGCTACACCTTC; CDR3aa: CSVEALDRYGYTF
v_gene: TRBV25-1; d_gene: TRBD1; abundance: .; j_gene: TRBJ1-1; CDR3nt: TGTGCCAGCGGACCGGGACAGGGGGCTAGGAACACTGAAGCTTTCTTT; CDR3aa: CASGPGQGARNTEAFF
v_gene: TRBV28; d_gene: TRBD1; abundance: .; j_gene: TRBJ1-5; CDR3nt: TGTGCCAGCAGTTCAGAAGGGACAGGGGATGGGCCCCAGCATTTT; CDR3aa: CASSSEGTGDGPQHF
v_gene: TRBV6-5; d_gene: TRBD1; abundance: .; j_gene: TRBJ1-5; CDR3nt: TGTGCCAGCGCCAGACAGGGTGGCAATCAGCCCCAGCATTTT; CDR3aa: CASARQGGNQPQHF
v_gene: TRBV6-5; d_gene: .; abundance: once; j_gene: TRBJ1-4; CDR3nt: TGTGCCAGCAGTTCTAAACAGGGCACAACTAATGAAAAACTGTTTTTT; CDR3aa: CASSSKQGTTNEKLFF
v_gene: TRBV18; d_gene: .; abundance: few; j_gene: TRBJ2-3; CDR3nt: TGTGCCAGCTCACCACCTACAGATACGCAGTATTTT; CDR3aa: CASSPPTDTQYF
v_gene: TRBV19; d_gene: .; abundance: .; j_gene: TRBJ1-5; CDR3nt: TGTGCCAGTAGCTTTAGGGATAGCAATCAGCCCCAGCATTTT; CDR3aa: CASSFRDSNQPQHF
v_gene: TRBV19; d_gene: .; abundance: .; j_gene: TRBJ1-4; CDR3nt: TGTGCCAGTAGTATGCAGCGCCGTGAAAAACTGTTTTTT; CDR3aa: CASSMQRREKLFF
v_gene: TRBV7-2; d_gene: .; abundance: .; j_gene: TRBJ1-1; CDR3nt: TGTGCCAGCAGCCTCGGGACATCTCTACTCACTGAAGCTTTCTTT; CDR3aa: CASSLGTSLLTEAFF
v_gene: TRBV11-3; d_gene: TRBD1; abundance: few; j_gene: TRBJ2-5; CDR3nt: TGTGCCAGCAGTCAGGACAGGGCCCCGTGGGAGACCCAGTACTTC; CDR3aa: CASSQDRAPWETQYF
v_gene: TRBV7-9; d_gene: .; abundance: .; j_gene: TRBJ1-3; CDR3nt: TGTGCCAGCAGCTTAGGACAGTGGAGCTCTGGAAACACCATATATTTT; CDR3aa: CASSLGQWSSGNTIYF
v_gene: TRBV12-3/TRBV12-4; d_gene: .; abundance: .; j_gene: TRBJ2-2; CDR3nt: TGTGCCAGCAGTTATCTGGGGGAGCTGTTTTTT; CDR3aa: CASSYLGELFF
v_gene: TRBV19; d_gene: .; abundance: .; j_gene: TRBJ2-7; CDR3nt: TGTGCCAGTAGTCGCTTTGAGAGCTCCTACGAGCAGTACTTC; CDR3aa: CASSRFESSYEQYF
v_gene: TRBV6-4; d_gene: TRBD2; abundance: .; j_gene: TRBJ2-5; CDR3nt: TGTGCCAGCAGCCCACGACTAGCGGGGGTCATACCCCAAGAGACCCAGTACTTC; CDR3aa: CASSPRLAGVIPQETQYF
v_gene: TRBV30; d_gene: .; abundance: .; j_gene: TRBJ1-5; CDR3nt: TGTGCCTGGAGTGGGTCTATTCTCGGACAGCCCCAGCATTTT; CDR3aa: CAWSGSILGQPQHF
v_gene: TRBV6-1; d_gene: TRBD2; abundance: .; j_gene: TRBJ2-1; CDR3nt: TGTGCCAGCAGTGAAGGGCTAGCGGGGGGGGAGCAGTTCTTC; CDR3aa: CASSEGLAGGEQFF
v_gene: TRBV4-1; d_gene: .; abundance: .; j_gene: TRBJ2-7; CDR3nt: TGCGCCAGCAGCCAAGAGGACAGAACCACCTACGAGCAGTACTTC; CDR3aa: CASSQEDRTTYEQYF